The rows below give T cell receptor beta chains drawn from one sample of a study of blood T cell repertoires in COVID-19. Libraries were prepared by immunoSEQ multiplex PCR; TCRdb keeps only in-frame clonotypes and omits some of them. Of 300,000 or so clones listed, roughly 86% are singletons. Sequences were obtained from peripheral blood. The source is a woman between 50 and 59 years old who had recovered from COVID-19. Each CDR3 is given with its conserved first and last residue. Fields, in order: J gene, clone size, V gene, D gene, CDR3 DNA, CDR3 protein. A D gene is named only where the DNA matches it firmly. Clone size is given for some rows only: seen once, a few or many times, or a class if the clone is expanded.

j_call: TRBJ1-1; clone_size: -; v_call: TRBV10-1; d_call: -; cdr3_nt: TGCGCCAGCCCGGGGGGCGAAGCTTTCTTT; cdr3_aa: CASPGGEAFF
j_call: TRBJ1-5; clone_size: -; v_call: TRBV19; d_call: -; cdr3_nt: TGTGCCAGTAGTACCCCCGGCAGGGGCCAGCCCCAGCATTTT; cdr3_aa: CASSTPGRGQPQHF
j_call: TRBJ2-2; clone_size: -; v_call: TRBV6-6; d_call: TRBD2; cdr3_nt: TGTGCCAGCAGTCTTATAGCGGGAGGGCGGAACACCGGGGAGCTGTTTTTT; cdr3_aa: CASSLIAGGRNTGELFF
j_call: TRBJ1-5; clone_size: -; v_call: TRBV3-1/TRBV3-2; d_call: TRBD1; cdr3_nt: TGTGCCAGCAGCCAAGACGAAGGGGACAGGAATCATCAGCCCCAGCATTTT; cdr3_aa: CASSQDEGDRNHQPQHF
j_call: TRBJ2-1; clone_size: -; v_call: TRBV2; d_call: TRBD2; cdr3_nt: TGTGCCAGCAGAGAGCGGGGGGGCCAGAGCAATGAGCAGTTCTTC; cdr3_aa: CASRERGGQSNEQFF
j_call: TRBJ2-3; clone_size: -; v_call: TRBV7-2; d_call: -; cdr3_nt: TGTGCCAGCAGCTCTCTGGGCCTCACAGATACGCAGTATTTT; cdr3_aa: CASSSLGLTDTQYF
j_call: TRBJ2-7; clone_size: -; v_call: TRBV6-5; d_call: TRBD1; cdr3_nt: TGTGCCAGCAGCGGCTGGACAGGGGCAAACTACGAGCAGTACTTC; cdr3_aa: CASSGWTGANYEQYF
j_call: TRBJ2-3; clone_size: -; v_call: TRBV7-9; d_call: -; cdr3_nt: TGTGCCAGCAGCTTAGTTTTGGGCCCAGATACGCAGTATTTT; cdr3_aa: CASSLVLGPDTQYF
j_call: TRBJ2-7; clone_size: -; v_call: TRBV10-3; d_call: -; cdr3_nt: TGTGCCATCAGGGGGGACACCCACTACGAGCAGTACTTC; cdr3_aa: CAIRGDTHYEQYF
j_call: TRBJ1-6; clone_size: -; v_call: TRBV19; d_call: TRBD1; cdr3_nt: TGTGCCAGTAGTATACCTCGGGACAGTTATAATTCACCCCTCCACTTT; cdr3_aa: CASSIPRDSYNSPLHF
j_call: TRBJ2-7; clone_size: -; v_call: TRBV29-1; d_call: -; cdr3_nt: TGCAGCATTCGGGGTAGTCGGTGGGAGCAGTACTTC; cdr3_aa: CSIRGSRWEQYF
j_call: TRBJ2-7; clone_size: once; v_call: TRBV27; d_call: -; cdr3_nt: TGTGCCAGCAGTTTAGGACTCTCCGCCAAGCAGTACTTC; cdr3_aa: CASSLGLSAKQYF
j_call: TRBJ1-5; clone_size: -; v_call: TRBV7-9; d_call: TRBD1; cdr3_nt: TGTGCCAGCAGCCCGAGGACAGGTCAGCCCCAGCATTTT; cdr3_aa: CASSPRTGQPQHF
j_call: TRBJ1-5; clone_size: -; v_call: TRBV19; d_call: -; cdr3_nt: TGTGCCAGTAGTATTACGGCCGGGGGGTATCAGCCCCAGCATTTT; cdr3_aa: CASSITAGGYQPQHF
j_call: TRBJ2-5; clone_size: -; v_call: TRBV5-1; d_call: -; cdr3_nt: TGCGCCAGCAGCTTGGGGCCGGGAGAAGAGACCCAGTACTTC; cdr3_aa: CASSLGPGEETQYF
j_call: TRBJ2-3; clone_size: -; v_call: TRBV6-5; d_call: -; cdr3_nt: TGTGCCACCCTCCCTGTTTCTAGCACAGATACGCAGTATTTT; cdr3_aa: CATLPVSSTDTQYF
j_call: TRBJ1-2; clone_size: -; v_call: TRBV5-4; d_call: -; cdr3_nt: TGTGCCAGCAGCTATCCCGGGACACGTAGGGGCTATGGCTACACCTTC; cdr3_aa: CASSYPGTRRGYGYTF
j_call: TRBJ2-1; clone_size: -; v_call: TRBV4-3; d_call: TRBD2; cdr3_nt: TGCGCCAGCAGCCATCGATTGGGTGCGGGAGACGGCAATGAGCAGTTCTTC; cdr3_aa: CASSHRLGAGDGNEQFF
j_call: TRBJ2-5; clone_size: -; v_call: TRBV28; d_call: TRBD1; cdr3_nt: TGTGCCAGCAGACCGACAGGGGGCTTGGAGACCCAGTACTTC; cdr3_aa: CASRPTGGLETQYF
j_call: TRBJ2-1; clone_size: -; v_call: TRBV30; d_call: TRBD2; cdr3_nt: TGTGCCTGGGGGACTAGCGTTGAGCAGTTCTTC; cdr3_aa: CAWGTSVEQFF
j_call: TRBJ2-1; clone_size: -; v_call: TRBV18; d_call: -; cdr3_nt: TGTGCCAGCTCGCCACGCCTTCAGGGGGGTAATGAGCAGTTCTTC; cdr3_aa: CASSPRLQGGNEQFF
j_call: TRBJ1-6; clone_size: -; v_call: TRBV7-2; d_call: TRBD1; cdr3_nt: TGTGCCAGCAGCCTTGGACAGGTTAATTCACCCCTCCACTTT; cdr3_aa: CASSLGQVNSPLHF
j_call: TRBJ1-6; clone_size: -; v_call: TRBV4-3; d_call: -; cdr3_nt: TGCGCCAGCGCTGAGGTTTCCAATAATTCACCCCTCCACTTT; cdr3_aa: CASAEVSNNSPLHF
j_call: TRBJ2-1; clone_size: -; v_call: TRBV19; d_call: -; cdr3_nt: TGTGCCAGTAGTATTTACTCTAACAATGAGCAGTTCTTC; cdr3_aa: CASSIYSNNEQFF
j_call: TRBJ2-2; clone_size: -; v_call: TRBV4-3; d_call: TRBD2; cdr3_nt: TGCGCCAGCAGCCAAGACCCCCTAGCGGGGGGGGTAGGCGGGGAGCTGTTTTTT; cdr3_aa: CASSQDPLAGGVGGELFF
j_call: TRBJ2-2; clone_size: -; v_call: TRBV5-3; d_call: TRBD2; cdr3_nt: TGTGCCAGAAGCTTTGGCGGGAGTTGTCCCGGGGAGCTGTTTTTT; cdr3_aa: CARSFGGSCPGELFF
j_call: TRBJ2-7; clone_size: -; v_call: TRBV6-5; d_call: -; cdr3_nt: TGTGCCAGCAGTTTCCAGGGTTCCTACGAGCAGTACTTC; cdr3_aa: CASSFQGSYEQYF
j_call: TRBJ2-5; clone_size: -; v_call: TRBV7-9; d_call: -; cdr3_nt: TGTGCCAGCAGCTACCTAGCTCAAGAGACCCAGTACTTC; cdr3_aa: CASSYLAQETQYF
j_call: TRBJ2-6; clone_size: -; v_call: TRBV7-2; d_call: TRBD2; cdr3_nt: TGTGCCAGCACCAGACCTCTGATGAGCGGGGGGGCTGGGGCCAACGTCCTGACTTTC; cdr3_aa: CASTRPLMSGGAGANVLTF
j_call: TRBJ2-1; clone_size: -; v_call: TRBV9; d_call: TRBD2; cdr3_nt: TGTGCCAGCAGCGCAGGGACTAGCGGAAACAATGAGCAGTTCTTC; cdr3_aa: CASSAGTSGNNEQFF
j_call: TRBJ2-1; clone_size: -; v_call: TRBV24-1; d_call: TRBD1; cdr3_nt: TGTGCCACCAGTGAACCCGGACAGGGAACACACAATGAGCAGTTCTTC; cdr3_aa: CATSEPGQGTHNEQFF
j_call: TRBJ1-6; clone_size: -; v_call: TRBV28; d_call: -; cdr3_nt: TGTGCCTCCCGGGGAAATTCACCCCTCCACTTT; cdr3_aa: CASRGNSPLHF
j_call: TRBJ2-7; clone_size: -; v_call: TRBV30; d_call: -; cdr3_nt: TGTGCCTGGATACGGAGGGGGCTCCTCGAGCAGTACTTC; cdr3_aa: CAWIRRGLLEQYF
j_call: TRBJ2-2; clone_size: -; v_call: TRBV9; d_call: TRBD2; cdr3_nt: TGTGCCAGCAGCGTAGCGGGGGGCACCGGGGAGCTGTTTTTT; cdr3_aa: CASSVAGGTGELFF
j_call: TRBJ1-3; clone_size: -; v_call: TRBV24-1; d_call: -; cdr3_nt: TGTGCCACCAGTGATTTAGGAGTGTCTGGAAACACCATATATTTT; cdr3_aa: CATSDLGVSGNTIYF
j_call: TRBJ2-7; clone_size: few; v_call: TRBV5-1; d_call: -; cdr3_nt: TGCGCCAGCAGCACCGACAGCACCTACGAGCAGTACTTC; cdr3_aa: CASSTDSTYEQYF
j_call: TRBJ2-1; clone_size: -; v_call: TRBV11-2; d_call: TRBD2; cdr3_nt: TGTGCCAGCAGCCCCCAGGGGACTAGCGTTCATCGTGAGCAGTTCTTC; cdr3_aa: CASSPQGTSVHREQFF
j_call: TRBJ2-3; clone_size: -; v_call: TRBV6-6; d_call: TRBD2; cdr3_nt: TGTGCCAGCAGTTCTACACTAGCGGGGAGCACAGATACGCAGTATTTT; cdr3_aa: CASSSTLAGSTDTQYF
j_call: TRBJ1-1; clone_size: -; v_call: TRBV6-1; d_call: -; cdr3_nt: TGTGCCAGCAGGGAACCATACGAAGGCAGCCAGGCAGCAGAGGCTTTCTTT; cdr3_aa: CASREPYEGSQAAEAFF